The 18 T cell receptor beta chains below were found in one sample sequenced in a study of cytomegalovirus exposure and HLA in healthy donors. Primers included in the PCR were 60 Vbeta and 13 Jbeta primers. The protocol was immunoSEQ multiplex PCR, while the TCRdb copy is restricted to in-frame clones and leaves out a portion. This sample has some 170,000 clones, with over 70% found just once. The sequencing sample was made of PBMCs. The source is a male donor in good health and CMV-seronegative.

The chain is built from TRBV2 and TRBJ2-3; 9 bases match TRBD1. Germline-derived CDR1 and CDR2 are SNHLY and FYNNEI. V dropped 3 bases and J dropped 4; count of bases not matched to a gene: 5. The CDR3 is made up of 15 amino acids. CDR3 protein: CASSEGTGRPDTQYF. The CDR3 DNA reads TGTGCCAGCAGTGAGGGGACAGGGAGGCCAGATACGCAGTATTTT.

The DNA of the CDR3 is TGTGCCTGGAGTAGGGAGCCGAGTGGCTACACCTTC. Its protein is CAWSREPSGYTF. V is TRBV30 and J is TRBJ1-2; no firm D call. V lost 2 bases and J 7 bases, leaving 11 bases between the germline ends. This CDR3 contains 12 residues. Germline CDR1 reads GTSNPN; CDR2 reads SVGIG (reference sequence).

The gene calls are TRBV6-5 and TRBJ2-1; 7 bases map to TRBD2. This CDR3 contains 14 residues. Per germline, CDR1 MNHEY and CDR2 SVGAGI. J was trimmed by 2 bases and V by 4 bases; bases with no gene match: 2. The CDR3: CASSLAGAYNEQFF. The CDR3 coding sequence is TGTGCCAGCAGTTTGGCGGGAGCCTACAATGAGCAGTTCTTC.

The chain has TRBV6-6 and TRBJ1-1, with TRBD1 matching 8 bases. Germline loops: CDR1 MNHNY, CDR2 SVGAGI (reference sequence). CDR3 size: 14 residues. Trimming removed 4 bases from V and 3 bases from J; junction bases left unmatched: 4. The CDR3 DNA reads TGTGCCAGCAGTTTTGGACAGGGAGACACTGAAGCTTTCTTT. It translates to CASSFGQGDTEAFF.

The gene calls are TRBV6-5 and TRBJ2-7; D is unresolved. Trimming pared 7 bases from V and 4 bases from J, leaving 11 bases between. Germline CDR1 is MNHEY and CDR2 is SVGAGI. This CDR3 spans 12 amino acids. The CDR3 is CASKSSSYEQYF. As DNA, the CDR3 is TGTGCCAGCAAGAGCTCATCGTACGAGCAGTACTTC.

Concerning this clone: Distinct nucleotide sequences in the sample also encode this CDR3. The rearrangement links TRBV6-5 to TRBJ1-5, with D perhaps TRBD1 (5 bases). The germline gives CDR1 MNHEY, CDR2 SVGAGI. V was pared by 2 bases and J by 4 bases, with 9 bases between. CDR3 length: 14 amino acids. CDR3 loop: CASSYAGGNQPQHF. CDR3 coding DNA: TGTGCCAGCAGTTACGCGGGGGGGAATCAGCCCCAGCATTTT.

The chain combines TRBV7-3 with TRBJ2-1; 10 nucleotides match TRBD2. The germline gives CDR1 SGHTA, CDR2 FQGTGA. This CDR3 has 14 residues. Trimming took 3 bases from V and 8 from J; bases not matched to a gene: 4. As DNA, the CDR3 is TGTGCCAGCAGCTTCGGGACTAGCGACCATGAGCAGTTCTTC. Its protein is CASSFGTSDHEQFF.

This clone has just a few counts. V gene TRBV6-6 combines with J gene TRBJ1-6; D not resolved. Trimming stripped 1 base from V and 7 bases from J, with 11 bases between. The CDR3 spans 15 residues. Germline V gives CDR1 MNHNY, CDR2 SVGAGI (reference sequence). The CDR3 bases are TGTGCCAGCAGTTACTATGAGGGCAGGAATTCACCCCTCCACTTT. It codes for CASSYYEGRNSPLHF.

This clone has a handful of counts. J is TRBJ2-7 and V is TRBV5-6; D not resolved. Germline V gene lookup returns CDR1 SGHDT and CDR2 YYEEEE. The CDR3 sequence is 15 residues long. V was trimmed by 0 bases and J by 6 bases, leaving 16 bases between them. The CDR3 DNA reads as TGTGCCAGCAGCTTGGCTCGGTATGGTAGATTCGAGCAGTACTTC. Translating gives CASSLARYGRFEQYF.

The chain uses TRBV6-5 and TRBJ2-3; 9 bases are shared with TRBD1. The CDR3 covers 15 residues. Germline CDR1 is MNHEY and CDR2 is SVGAGI. J was trimmed by 4 bases and V by 0 bases; bases with no gene match: 2. The DNA for the CDR3 is TGTGCCAGCAGTTACTCTTGGACAGGGGCAGATACGCAGTATTTT. It yields the protein CASSYSWTGADTQYF.

V is TRBV27 and J is TRBJ1-4; 9 bases agree with TRBD1. The CDR3 has 14 amino acids. CDR1 and CDR2 from the germline V gene are MNHEY and SMNVEV (reference sequence). V was clipped by 1 base and J by 7 bases; unmatched bases: 1. For the CDR3, the DNA is TGTGCCAGCAGTTTATTGGACAGGGGTGAAAAACTGTTTTTT. This sequence encodes CASSLLDRGEKLFF. Full variable domain (outside the CDR3, taken from reference TRBV27 and TRBJ1-4): EAQVTQNPRYLITVTGKKLTVTCSQNMNHEYMSWYRQDPGLGLRQIYYSMNVEVTDKGDVPEGYKVSRKEKRNFPLILESPSPNQTSLYFCASSLLDRGEKLFFGSGTQLSVL.

This chain connects TRBV18 to TRBJ2-1; D gene ambiguous. From germline, CDR1 is KGHSH and CDR2 LQKENI. Trimming took off 3 bases at V and 1 base at J, with 10 bases between the two ends. The CDR3 runs 15 residues. In nucleotides, the CDR3 is TGTGCCAGCTCACCGGGCCAGATATCCTACAATGAGCAGTTCTTC. It is translated as CASSPGQISYNEQFF.

V gene TRBV27 combines with J gene TRBJ1-6; D is uncertain. This CDR3 is 14 amino acids long. Germline CDR1 MNHEY, CDR2 SMNVEV (reference sequence). V lost 6 bases, J lost 10 bases, and 16 bases lay in between. For the CDR3, the DNA is TGTGCCAGCAGCATTCGGGGTTTAAAATCACCCCTCCACTTT. Translating it yields CASSIRGLKSPLHF.

The chain has TRBV6-1 and TRBJ2-2, with TRBD1 identical over 8 bases. The V gene end was trimmed by 2 bases and the J gene end by 7 bases; junction bases not matched to a gene: 3. This CDR3 is 14 amino acids long. The germline gives CDR1 MNHNS, CDR2 SASEGT. The CDR3 region has the DNA TGTGCCAGCAGTGAATTGGACAGGGTCGGGGAGCTGTTTTTT. It specifies CASSELDRVGELFF.

In DNA form, the CDR3 reads TGTGCCAGCAGCTCTTCGACAGGGTTTTGGGACTATGGCTACACCTTC. Translating it yields CASSSSTGFWDYGYTF. The rearrangement joins TRBV7-8 to TRBJ1-2; 7 bases line up with TRBD1. The trim removed 4 bases at V and 3 bases at J, leaving 11 bases unmatched. This CDR3 spans 16 amino acids. From germline, CDR1 is SGHVS and CDR2 FQNEAQ.

This clone was recorded only once. The chain is built from TRBV5-1 and TRBJ2-1, with D perhaps TRBD1 (7 bases). Germline CDR1 is SGHRS and CDR2 is YFSETQ. The CDR3 contains 14 residues. Trimming stripped 3 bases from V and 1 base from J, with 8 bases between. The CDR3 spells CASSSGGSYNEQFF. The CDR3 nucleotides read TGCGCCAGCAGCTCAGGGGGGTCCTACAATGAGCAGTTCTTC.

This clone was picked up a small number of times. The chain combines TRBV5-1 with TRBJ1-5; D unclear. V lost 0 bases and J 9 bases, leaving 13 bases between the germline ends. CDR3 length: 14 amino acids. Germline V gene lookup returns CDR1 SGHRS and CDR2 YFSETQ. The CDR3 nucleotides read TGCGCCAGCAGCTTGGATGTCGAGAGGTCGCCCCAGCATTTT. Residues: CASSLDVERSPQHF.

V is TRBV5-1 and J is TRBJ2-1; D is possibly TRBD2 (5 bases). The CDR3 totals 15 residues. From germline, CDR1 is SGHRS and CDR2 YFSETQ. The ends were cut back, 0 bases at V and 4 bases at J, with 11 bases in the middle. The CDR3 DNA reads TGCGCCAGCAGCTTGGAAGCGGCCCTATACAATGAGCAGTTCTTC. Translation gives CASSLEAALYNEQFF.